These 8 T cell receptor beta chains were sequenced from one sample in a study of cytomegalovirus exposure and HLA in healthy donors. PCR employed 60 Vbeta and 13 Jbeta primers. This table comes from immunoSEQ multiplex PCR, and its TCRdb copy is limited to in-frame clones, with some not included. The sample lists roughly 80,000 clones, about two thirds occurring once. Material for sequencing was PBMCs. These receptors came from a woman in her forties or fifties in good health and CMV-seropositive.

In this sample, this clone turned up a few times. The rearrangement uses TRBV5-4 and TRBJ2-2, with D possibly being TRBD1 (5 bases). Germline V CDR1 and CDR2: SGHNT, YYREEE (reference sequence). V was clipped by 0 bases and J by 5 bases, with 8 bases between them. This CDR3 has 14 amino acids. Here the CDR3 reads CASSLGQPTGELFF. The CDR3 region has the DNA TGTGCCAGCAGCTTGGGACAGCCGACCGGGGAGCTGTTTTTT.

The chain links TRBV9 to TRBJ2-4; 8 bases fit TRBD1. This CDR3 has 14 amino acids. Looked up from germline, CDR1 is SGDLS and CDR2 is YYNGEE. V lost 0 bases, J lost 8 bases, and 4 bases stayed unmatched. Written as DNA, the CDR3 is TGTGCCAGCAGCGTAGACGACAGGGGAGACATTCAGTACTTC. Protein: CASSVDDRGDIQYF.

The chain recombines TRBV7-9 with TRBJ1-1, with D possibly TRBD1 on 5 matching bases. Germline CDR1 SEHNR, CDR2 FQNEAQ (reference sequence). The CDR3 is 15 amino acids. V dropped 6 bases and J dropped 0 bases, with 14 bases sitting between them. CDR3 sequence: CASREGSSMNTEAFF. The DNA for the CDR3 is TGTGCCAGCAGGGAGGGGTCGTCCATGAACACTGAAGCTTTCTTT.

This clone has just a few counts. V usage is TRBV5-1 and J usage is TRBJ1-1; 8 bases fit TRBD1. The CDR3 runs to 14 residues. The V gene end was trimmed by 4 bases and the J gene end by 4 bases; junction bases not matched to a gene: 6. Germline CDR1 is SGHRS and CDR2 is YFSETQ. CDR3 in DNA: TGCGCCAGCAGCGCCTCGACAGGGGTCACTGAAGCTTTCTTT. This translates into CASSASTGVTEAFF. The full variable domain, with the rest looked up from reference TRBV5-1 and TRBJ1-1, is KAGVTQTPRYLIKTRGQQVTLSCSPISGHRSVSWYQQTPGQGLQFLFEYFSETQRNKGNFPGRFSGRQFSNSRSEMNVSTLELGDSALYLCASSASTGVTEAFFGQGTRLTVV.

In its sample, this clone was seen once. The rearrangement links TRBV28 to TRBJ2-2; D is unresolved. The germline V gene has CDR1 MDHEN and CDR2 SYDVKM. This CDR3 is 15 amino acids long. Trimming removed 2 bases at V and 2 bases at J, with 9 bases between. CDR3 amino acids: CASSLGGRNTGELFF. CDR3 sequence (DNA): TGTGCCAGCAGTTTAGGTGGTAGAAACACCGGGGAGCTGTTTTTT.

The V gene is TRBV18, the J gene TRBJ1-2; D may be TRBD1 (6 bases). Trimming pared 6 bases from V and 7 bases from J, leaving 21 bases between. CDR1 KGHSH and CDR2 LQKENI come from the germline V gene. This CDR3 is built from 15 residues. CDR3 sequence reads: CASSYERGGLRGYTF. The DNA for the CDR3 is TGTGCCAGCTCGTATGAGAGGGGGGGTCTTCGTGGCTACACCTTC.

This clone came up once. The chain couples TRBV9 to TRBJ2-5; 8 bases are shared with TRBD2. Germline V CDR1 and CDR2: SGDLS, YYNGEE. This CDR3 spans 17 amino acids. Trimming at V came to 4 bases and at J to 2 bases, leaving 13 bases not matched to a gene. The CDR3 region has the DNA TGTGCCAGCAGCACCCGCCCCGGGGGGGCGAAACAAGAGACCCAGTACTTC. Translating gives CASSTRPGGAKQETQYF.

This clone was counted between two and nine times. The chain links TRBV6-4 to TRBJ2-1; 12 nucleotides align to TRBD1. The CDR3 loop spans 15 amino acids. The V gene end was trimmed by 5 bases and the J gene end by 7 bases; junction bases not matched to a gene: 6. Germline V CDR1 and CDR2: MRHNA, SNTAGT. The CDR3 DNA sequence: TGTGCCAGCAGTCCCGGGACAGGGGGCGTGAATGAGCAGTTCTTC. This encodes CASSPGTGGVNEQFF.